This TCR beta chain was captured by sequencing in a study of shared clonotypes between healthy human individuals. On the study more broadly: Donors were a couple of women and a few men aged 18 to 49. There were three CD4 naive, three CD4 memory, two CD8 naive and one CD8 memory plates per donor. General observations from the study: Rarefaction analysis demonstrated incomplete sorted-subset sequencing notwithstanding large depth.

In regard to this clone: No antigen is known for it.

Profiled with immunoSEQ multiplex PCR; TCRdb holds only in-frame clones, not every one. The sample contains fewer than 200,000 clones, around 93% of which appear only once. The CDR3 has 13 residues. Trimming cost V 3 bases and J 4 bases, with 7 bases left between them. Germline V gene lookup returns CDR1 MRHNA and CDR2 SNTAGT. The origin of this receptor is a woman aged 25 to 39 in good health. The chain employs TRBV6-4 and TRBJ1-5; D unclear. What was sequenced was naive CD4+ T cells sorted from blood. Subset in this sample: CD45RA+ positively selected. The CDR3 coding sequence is TGTGCCAGCAGTGATGGGTCGAATCAGCCCCAGCATTTT. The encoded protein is CASSDGSNQPQHF.